This T cell receptor beta chain was documented in a study of blood T cell repertoires in COVID-19. Only in-frame clones appear in the TCRdb table, and some are missing; sequencing was by immunoSEQ multiplex PCR. The table has approximately 46,000 clones, around nine tenths seen once; the top ten hold 16%. Germline V lookup: CDR1 LGHNA, CDR2 YNFKEQ. V dropped 3 bases and J dropped 2 bases, with 8 bases sitting between them. The CDR3 extends over 15 amino acids. The sequence was obtained from a man aged 55 to 70 with active or convalescent COVID-19. The chain employs TRBV4-2 and TRBJ1-6; D gene ambiguous. Material for sequencing was peripheral blood. CDR3 loop: CASSHEGTYNSPLHF. CDR3 nucleotides: TGTGCCAGCAGCCACGAGGGAACCTATAATTCACCCCTCCACTTT.